The rows below give T cell receptor beta chains drawn from one sample of a study of T cell clonotyping in hematopoietic cell transplantation. TCRdb's table, derived via immunoSEQ multiplex PCR, lists solely in-frame clones and lacks some. The table records 13,000 or so clones, about 72% of them present only once. Specimen: peripheral blood mononuclear cells, collected 180 days after allogeneic stem cell transplant. All receptors come from a male patient between 60 and 69 years old who had an allogeneic stem cell transplant from an unrelated donor, so the T cells may come from the graft donor. Some clones in this sample may be carry-over from other donors' samples. Both conserved end residues are trimmed from each CDR3. Each record gives: V gene, J gene, clone size, CDR3 protein. Where a row states a size, it is once, few, many or the class of an expanded clone; other rows omit it.

TRBV5-1,TRBJ2-7,NA,ASSLEGGEYEQY
TRBV4-1,TRBJ1-5,NA,ASSYVGTGVGSYSNQPQH
TRBV27,TRBJ2-2,NA,ASSLGPTNTGELF
TRBV6-5,TRBJ2-7,NA,ASSYSYTGEQY
TRBV30,TRBJ2-7,once,AWSGQSEQY
TRBV27,TRBJ2-6,once,ASSLWGFGANVLT
TRBV4-1,TRBJ2-5,NA,ASSQQGAGQETQY
TRBV4-1,TRBJ2-2,NA,ASSQVENTGELF
TRBV19,TRBJ1-6,NA,ASSIQGIYNSPLH
TRBV2,TRBJ2-7,NA,ASSVGRGTYEQY
TRBV4-2,TRBJ2-7,NA,ASSRGQGDYEQY
TRBV29-1,TRBJ1-1,NA,SVGQVDEAF
TRBV2,TRBJ2-1,NA,ASSAGQGVDEQF
TRBV6-5,TRBJ1-1,NA,ASIRGTGATEAF
TRBV6-5,TRBJ1-1,NA,ATRGAANTEAF
TRBV5-1,TRBJ1-1,once,ASSTPQVGTEAF
TRBV9,TRBJ2-7,NA,ASSVAPGQGLNEQY
TRBV28,TRBJ2-7,NA,ASSALDEQY
TRBV7-8,TRBJ1-5,NA,ASSLWAGGGVQPQH
TRBV6-5,TRBJ1-1,NA,ASSYSTGANTEAF
TRBV6-5,NA,NA,ASSLGLAGAYEQY
TRBV30,TRBJ1-5,once,AWSTDTGLYSNRPQH
TRBV30,TRBJ2-6,NA,AWSVAGGSGANVLT
TRBV6-6,TRBJ1-5,NA,ASSYSQGYQPQH
TRBV5-1,TRBJ1-2,NA,ASSLDGDYGYT
TRBV9,TRBJ2-1,NA,ASSSSGDPTLF
TRBV25-1,TRBJ2-5,NA,ASSELRGAGETQY
TRBV11-3,TRBJ2-1,NA,ASSLRQGDNEQF
TRBV30,TRBJ1-4,NA,AWQGGINEKLF
TRBV6-1,TRBJ2-5,NA,ASIEETQY
TRBV10-2,TRBJ1-2,NA,ASSPGPGVRHH
TRBV25-1,TRBJ1-5,few,ASSDQRLHQPQH
TRBV2,TRBJ2-1,NA,ASSSDRYNEQF
TRBV4-2,TRBJ2-7,few,ASSQWGGTYDEQY
TRBV4-1,TRBJ2-7,NA,ASSHPLAGGSYEQY
TRBV27,TRBJ2-1,few,ASSPGTSGAKQF
TRBV2,TRBJ2-5,NA,ASSARTAQETQY
TRBV6-6,TRBJ2-3,NA,ASKVFRRADTQY
TRBV29-1,TRBJ2-1,NA,SVEGAGEGGEQF
TRBV5-1,TRBJ1-5,NA,ASSRGPSNQPQH
TRBV27,TRBJ1-5,NA,ASRTDGLAGNQPQH
TRBV28,TRBJ1-5,NA,ASSPTGGSQPQH
TRBV2,TRBJ1-2,NA,ASSTGPRGYT
TRBV13,TRBJ2-5,few,ASSSRLEGETQY
TRBV29-1,TRBJ2-7,once,SAVLRGSEQY
TRBV27,TRBJ2-3,once,ASSLTSPTDTQY